Below are 5 T cell receptor beta chains sequenced from a single sample in a study of cytomegalovirus exposure and HLA in healthy donors. 13 Jbeta primers and 60 Vbeta primers were used for the PCR. Libraries were prepared by immunoSEQ multiplex PCR; TCRdb keeps only in-frame clonotypes and omits some of them. The sample includes just under 95,000 clones, about four fifths seen only once; the top ten take over 9%. The sequenced sample consisted of PBMCs. The source is a human donor in good health.

The CDR3 DNA sequence: TGTGCCAGCTCGGATGCCGGGACACCTGAAGCTTTCTTT. It translates to CASSDAGTPEAFF. The chain recombines TRBV18 with TRBJ1-1; D possibly corresponds to TRBD1 (6 bases). The CDR3 runs to 13 residues. CDR1 KGHSH and CDR2 LQKENI come from the germline V gene. V lost 6 bases, J lost 6 bases, and 14 bases lay in between.

The chain combines TRBV5-6 with TRBJ2-2; TRBD1 aligns across 8 bases. In germline, CDR1 is SGHDT, CDR2 YYEEEE. J gave up 1 base and V 2 bases, and 4 bases lay outside the gene matches. CDR3 length: 16 residues. CDR3 amino acids: CASSFFRGQNTGELFF. CDR3 nucleotides: TGTGCCAGCAGCTTTTTCAGGGGGCAGAACACCGGGGAGCTGTTTTTT.

In nucleotides, the CDR3 is TGTGCCAGCAGCCACCCTGGGGGGGTTCCAATCCACGAGCAGTACTTC. This encodes CASSHPGGVPIHEQYF. The rearrangement links TRBV9 to TRBJ2-7; TRBD2 aligns across 7 bases. CDR3 length: 16 amino acids. The germline CDR1 and CDR2 sequences are SGDLS and YYNGEE. The ends lost 4 bases at V and 5 bases at J; junction bases unmatched: 15.

The chain carries TRBV6-6 and TRBJ1-4; D possibly corresponds to TRBD1 (5 bases). CDR1 is MNHNY and CDR2 is SVGAGI in the germline V gene (reference sequence). This CDR3 spans 14 amino acids. Trimming removed 11 bases from V and 4 bases from J, with 17 bases in between. This CDR3 reads CAGRPGRVNEKLFF. The CDR3 region has the DNA TGTGCCGGCCGCCCGGGCAGGGTTAATGAAAAACTGTTTTTT.

Concerning this clone itself: The junction departs from germline at one end; a sequencing error may be responsible. The same CDR3 arises from other DNA sequences in this sample as well. The chain is built from TRBV5-4 and TRBJ2-2, with 7 bases fitting TRBD1. This CDR3 region has 16 residues. Germline V gene sequence: CDR1 SGHNT, CDR2 YYREEE (reference sequence). The CDR3 region has the DNA TGCGCCAGCAGCTCACCGGGACAGCAGAACACCGGGGAGCTGTTTTTT. It encodes CASSSPGQQNTGELFF.